A selection of T cell receptor beta chains follows, all from one sample in a study of blood T cell repertoires in COVID-19. The protocol was immunoSEQ multiplex PCR, while the TCRdb copy is restricted to in-frame clones and leaves out a portion. This table has some 160,000 clones, roughly 77% appearing once. Sequencing used peripheral blood. These receptors all come from a man aged 65 to 85 with active or convalescent COVID-19. Both conserved end residues are part of each CDR3. The D gene is left open where the match is weak. Size is omitted from some rows. Given values are once, few, many or a class for expanded clones.

V gene	J gene	clone size	D gene	CDR3 length	CDR3 DNA	CDR3 protein
TRBV18	TRBJ1-1	-	-	13	TGTGCCAGCTCACCCAAGACAGATGCTGAAGCTTTCTTT	CASSPKTDAEAFF
TRBV5-1	TRBJ2-3	-	-	14	TGCGCCAGCAGCGGCTCCGGGGGAGGAGATACGCAGTATTTT	CASSGSGGGDTQYF
TRBV27	TRBJ2-1	-	TRBD2	15	TGTGCCAGCAGTCCGACCGGGACTACTTACAATGAGCAGTTCTTC	CASSPTGTTYNEQFF
TRBV7-2	TRBJ1-2	-	TRBD1	13	TGTGCCAGCAGCCCACAAGGGACAGATGGCTACACCTTC	CASSPQGTDGYTF
TRBV6-5	TRBJ2-3	-	TRBD1	14	TGTGCCAGCACCAGGACAGGGGGCACAGATACGCAGTATTTT	CASTRTGGTDTQYF
TRBV5-1	TRBJ1-5	-	-	13	TGCGCCAGCAGCTTGGACAGTGATCAGCCCCAGCATTTT	CASSLDSDQPQHF
TRBV2	TRBJ2-1	-	TRBD1	15	TGTGCCAGCAGAGGATCGGACAGGATCTACAATGAGCAGTTCTTC	CASRGSDRIYNEQFF
TRBV5-1	TRBJ2-5	-	-	16	TGCGCCAGCAGCTTGGGGCAGATGCCCGTTCAAGAGACCCAGTACTTC	CASSLGQMPVQETQYF
TRBV5-8	TRBJ2-7	-	-	13	TGTGCCAGCAGCTTGCCGGACAGCTACGAGCAGTACTTC	CASSLPDSYEQYF
TRBV5-6	TRBJ2-1	-	TRBD2	14	TGTGCCAGCAGCTTCGGAACCGGGAGGTATGAGCAGTTCTTC	CASSFGTGRYEQFF
TRBV7-9	TRBJ2-1	-	TRBD1	17	TGTGCCAGCAGCTTACCTACCGGGACAGGGGGCTTTGGTGAGCAGTTCTTC	CASSLPTGTGGFGEQFF
TRBV27	TRBJ2-7	-	-	16	TGTGCCAGCAGTTGGAGAGACGCCCGGGGGACCTACGAGCAGTACTTC	CASSWRDARGTYEQYF
TRBV5-4	TRBJ1-1	-	-	13	TGTGCCAGCAGCCTTTCAGGGGACACTGAAGCTTTCTTT	CASSLSGDTEAFF
TRBV6-5	TRBJ2-7	-	-	15	TGTGCCAGCAGTTATACGCGCGACAGGCCCTACGAGCAGTACTTC	CASSYTRDRPYEQYF
TRBV27	TRBJ2-2	-	TRBD1	17	TGTGCCAGCAGTCGGGACAGGGGGGCGACGAACACCGGGGAGCTGTTTTTT	CASSRDRGATNTGELFF
TRBV4-1	TRBJ2-5	-	-	13	TGCGCCAGCAGCCAATTCGGAGGGGAGACCCAGTACTTC	CASSQFGGETQYF
TRBV28	TRBJ2-5	-	TRBD1	13	TGTGCCAGCATGAGGCAGGGGGCAGAGACCCAGTACTTC	CASMRQGAETQYF
TRBV24-1	TRBJ2-5	-	-	13	TGTGCCACCAGTGACCCAAACCAAGAGACCCAGTACTTC	CATSDPNQETQYF
TRBV11-2	TRBJ1-1	few	TRBD1	14	TGTGCCAGCAGCTTTCGCCGACAGGGCACTGAAGCTTTCTTT	CASSFRRQGTEAFF
TRBV5-1	TRBJ1-2	-	TRBD1	12	TGCGCCAGCAGCTTCACAGGGGATGGCTACACCTTC	CASSFTGDGYTF
TRBV28	TRBJ1-5	-	TRBD1	13	TGTGCCAGCGAACAGGGGGCTGTTCAGCCCCAGCATTTT	CASEQGAVQPQHF
TRBV2	TRBJ2-2	-	-	17	TGTGCCAGCAGTGCTTGGGGCAGGGGTAGAGGAGCCGGGGAGCTGTTTTTT	CASSAWGRGRGAGELFF
TRBV7-2	TRBJ2-2	few	-	15	TGTGCCAGCAGCTTAGAGGGGGTAGGGACCGGGGAGCTGTTTTTT	CASSLEGVGTGELFF
TRBV5-1	TRBJ1-1	-	-	17	TGCGCCAGCAGCACGGGTGGGGGGACTACCATGGGCACTGAAGCTTTCTTT	CASSTGGGTTMGTEAFF
TRBV5-1	TRBJ1-2	once	-	13	TGCGCCAGCAGCTTGGACAGTCCCTATGGCTACACCTTC	CASSLDSPYGYTF
TRBV9	TRBJ2-3	once	TRBD2	18	TGTGCCAGCAGCAGACGCTACTTGACTAGCGGGAGCCCAGATACGCAGTATTTT	CASSRRYLTSGSPDTQYF
TRBV5-4	TRBJ1-1	-	TRBD1	15	TGTGCCAGCAGCTCGGGACAGGACAGGAGGACTGAAGCTTTCTTT	CASSSGQDRRTEAFF
TRBV9	TRBJ1-4	-	-	14	TGTGCCAGCAGCCCAGGGGTTACTAATGAAAAACTGTTTTTT	CASSPGVTNEKLFF
TRBV6-2/TRBV6-3	TRBJ2-1	-	TRBD2	17	TGTGCCAGCAGTTATAGGACTAGCGGAAAGTTCGACAATGAGCAGTTCTTC	CASSYRTSGKFDNEQFF
TRBV6-5	TRBJ1-6	-	TRBD1	15	TGTGCCAGCCGGAACAGGGGGGTCCATAATTCACCCCTCCACTTT	CASRNRGVHNSPLHF
TRBV2	TRBJ2-5	-	TRBD2	13	TGTGCCAGCAGGGGACTAGGGCGAGAGACCCAGTACTTC	CASRGLGRETQYF
TRBV3-1/TRBV3-2	TRBJ1-4	-	-	15	TGTGCCAGCAGCCCGGGACATAGTGCGAAAAAAAAACTGTTTTTT	CASSPGHSAKKKLFF
TRBV5-6	TRBJ2-5	-	TRBD2	15	TGTGCCAGCAGCTTGGTAGCGGGGGGGAGTGAGACCCAGTACTTC	CASSLVAGGSETQYF
TRBV29-1	TRBJ1-2	-	TRBD1	15	TGCAGCGTTGAACCCCATGCCAGGGGGCTAGGTGGCTACACCTTC	CSVEPHARGLGGYTF
TRBV19	TRBJ1-5	-	TRBD1	15	TGTGCCAGTAGCCCGGACAGGGGGCTCGGTCAGCCCCAGCATTTT	CASSPDRGLGQPQHF
TRBV5-1	TRBJ1-3	-	TRBD1	16	TGCGCCAGCAGCTTGGGGACAGGGGCTTCTGGAAACACCATATATTTT	CASSLGTGASGNTIYF
TRBV2	TRBJ2-1	-	TRBD2	13	TGTGCCAGCAGGGAGCGGGAGGGCCTGGAGCAGTTCTTC	CASREREGLEQFF
TRBV10-1	TRBJ2-1	-	TRBD2	16	TGCGCCAGCAGTGACTCCAGACTAGCCGTATACAATGAGCAGTTCTTC	CASSDSRLAVYNEQFF
TRBV19	TRBJ1-5	-	-	14	TGTGCCAGTAGTATAAGGAGGGGATGGCAGCCCCAGCATTTT	CASSIRRGWQPQHF
TRBV2	TRBJ1-6	many	-	13	TGTGCCAGCATGCAGGGTTCGACTTCACCCCTCCACTTT	CASMQGSTSPLHF
TRBV25-1	TRBJ1-1	-	-	13	TGTGCCAGCAGTCTGGAGCGAGTCACTGAAGCTTTCTTT	CASSLERVTEAFF
TRBV30	TRBJ2-2	-	TRBD2	16	TGTGCCTGGGCTCGTTTTAGCGGGGGATACACCGGGGAGCTGTTTTTT	CAWARFSGGYTGELFF
TRBV6-4	TRBJ1-5	-	-	13	TGTGCCAGCAGTGAACAGATCAATCAGCCCCAGCATTTT	CASSEQINQPQHF
TRBV2	TRBJ2-2	-	-	15	TGTGCCAGCACCCCCCCGGGACAAAGAATCGGGGAGCTGTTTTTT	CASTPPGQRIGELFF
TRBV24-1	TRBJ2-3	-	-	12	TGTGCCACCAGCGAGGGAGGCAATAAGCAGTATTTT	CATSEGGNKQYF
TRBV7-3	TRBJ1-1	-	-	13	TGTGCCAGCAGCCCCGCGGGCGGCACTGAAGCTTTCTTT	CASSPAGGTEAFF
TRBV6-2/TRBV6-3	TRBJ2-5	-	TRBD1	14	TGTGCCAGCAGTTACTCGGGACAGCTCACGACCCAGTACTTC	CASSYSGQLTTQYF
TRBV19	TRBJ2-3	-	TRBD1	15	TGTGCCAGTAGTATAATGGGGACAGGGGGAGATACGCAGTATTTT	CASSIMGTGGDTQYF
TRBV19	TRBJ2-3	once	-	13	TGTGCCAGTAGTATAACCCCCTATGGTACGCAGTATTTT	CASSITPYGTQYF